This T cell receptor beta chain stems from a study of blood T cell repertoires in COVID-19. About the study: In each case, the material was cDNA or gDNA derived from T cells, B-cell-depleted T cells, or PBMCs.

The CDR3 spans 14 residues. CDR1 is SGHDT and CDR2 is YYEEEE in the germline V gene. With V trimmed by 4 bases and J by 8 bases, 9 bases remained unmatched. Using immunoSEQ multiplex PCR, the repertoire was profiled, and TCRdb retains in-frame clones only, with some absent. The data show about 130,000 clones, around nine tenths seen once. This chain connects TRBV5-6 to TRBJ1-2, with 9 bases identical to TRBD1. The receptor was isolated from an elderly woman with acute or convalescent COVID-19. The sample was peripheral blood. The CDR3 loop reads CASSLRTGEGGYTF. Here the CDR3 DNA reads TGTGCCAGCAGCCTTCGGACAGGGGAAGGGGGCTACACCTTC.